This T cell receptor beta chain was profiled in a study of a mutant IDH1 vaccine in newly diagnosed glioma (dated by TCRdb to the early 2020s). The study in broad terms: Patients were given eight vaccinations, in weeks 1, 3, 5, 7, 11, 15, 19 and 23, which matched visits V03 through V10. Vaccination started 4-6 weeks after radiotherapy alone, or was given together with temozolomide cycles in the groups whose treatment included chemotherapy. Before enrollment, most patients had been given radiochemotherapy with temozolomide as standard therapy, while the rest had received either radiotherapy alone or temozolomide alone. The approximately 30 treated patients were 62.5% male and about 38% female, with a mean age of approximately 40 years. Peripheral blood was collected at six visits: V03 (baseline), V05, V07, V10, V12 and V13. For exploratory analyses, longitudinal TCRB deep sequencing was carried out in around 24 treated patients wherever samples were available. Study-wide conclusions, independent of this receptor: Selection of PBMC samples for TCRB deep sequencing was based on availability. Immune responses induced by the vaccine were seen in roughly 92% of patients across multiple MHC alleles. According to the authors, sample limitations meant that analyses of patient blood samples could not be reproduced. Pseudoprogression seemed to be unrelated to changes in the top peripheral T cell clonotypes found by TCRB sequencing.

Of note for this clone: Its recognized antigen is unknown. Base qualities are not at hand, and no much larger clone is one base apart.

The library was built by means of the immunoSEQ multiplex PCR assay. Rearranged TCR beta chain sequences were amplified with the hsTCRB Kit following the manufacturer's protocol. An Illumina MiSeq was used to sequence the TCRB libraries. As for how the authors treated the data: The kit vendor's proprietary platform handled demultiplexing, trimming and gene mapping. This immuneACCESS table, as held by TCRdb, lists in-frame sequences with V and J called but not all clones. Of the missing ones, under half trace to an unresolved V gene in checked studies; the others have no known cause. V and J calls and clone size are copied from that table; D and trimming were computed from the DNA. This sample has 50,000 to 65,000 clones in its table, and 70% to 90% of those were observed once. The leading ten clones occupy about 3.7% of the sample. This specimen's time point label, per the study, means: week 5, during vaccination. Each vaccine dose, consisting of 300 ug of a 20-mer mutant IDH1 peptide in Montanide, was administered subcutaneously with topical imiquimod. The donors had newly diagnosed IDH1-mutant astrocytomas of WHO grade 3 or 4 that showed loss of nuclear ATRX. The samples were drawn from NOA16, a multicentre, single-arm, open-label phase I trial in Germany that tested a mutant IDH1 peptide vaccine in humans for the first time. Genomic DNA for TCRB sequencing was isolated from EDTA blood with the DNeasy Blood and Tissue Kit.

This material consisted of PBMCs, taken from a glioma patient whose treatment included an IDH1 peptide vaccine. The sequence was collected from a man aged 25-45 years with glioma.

In nucleotides, the sequence is TGTGCCAGCAGCCAACTGGGGGGAGTTAACAATGAGCAGTTCTTC. It translates to CASSQLGGVNNEQFF. The sequence is built from TRBV14 and TRBJ2-1; the D region possibly corresponds to TRBD2 (6 bases align). The CDR3 starts with the cysteine, ends with the phenylalanine, and has 15 residues. Solely the CDR3 DNA is kept, with 45 bases framed from the first base. The junction carries 13 bases between V and J, which are trimmed by 2 bases and 5 bases respectively. CDR1 and CDR2 were assigned from the germline V gene as SGHDN and FVKESK. The full variable domain, with segments outside the CDR3 supplied by the reference TRBV14 and TRBJ2-1 proteins, appears as EAGVTQFPSHSVIEKGQTVTLRCDPISGHDNLYWYRRVMGKEIKFLLHFVKESKQDESGMPNNRFLAERTGGTYSTLKVQPAELEDSGVYFCASSQLGGVNNEQFFGPGTRLTVL.